The subject of this entry is one T cell receptor beta chain. The antigen is unknown. These data come from a study of shared clonotypes between healthy human individuals. Notes on the study in general: Clonotype sharing among donors was thought likely to change with sequencing depth. Across a handful of donors, naive CD4 shared 5% to 6%, naive CD8 over 3%, memory CD4 approximately 2.5%, memory CD8 more than 0.35%. All-four-donor shared clonotypes had higher generation probabilities than non-shared clonotypes did.

Assay used: immunoSEQ multiplex PCR; TCRdb lists only in-frame clones, some missing. This sample carries over a million clones, 95% to 99% of them seen once, and the ten largest clones take roughly 0.42%. This CDR3 has 15 residues. Sequencing was done on a sample of naive CD4+ T cells sorted from blood. As for subset: CD45RA+ positively selected. The gene calls are TRBV12-1 and TRBJ1-1; the table's TRBD1 call for D was not verified on the DNA. TRBV12-1 is flagged as a pseudogene. This sequence originates from a man aged 30-40 years in good health. The DNA of the CDR3 is TGTGCCAGCAGCGCACCCCGGGACACCGACACTGAAGCTTTCTTT. It codes for CASSAPRDTDTEAFF.